Following are 5 T cell receptor beta chains from one sample sequenced in a study of prognosis after radiotherapy for stage I lung cancer. Amplification of the TCR beta CDR3 (from genomic DNA) was done by two-round multiplex PCR. Gene-specific primers for each TRBV and TRBJ gene drove first-round PCR. TCRdb reanalysed the multiplex PCR reads using MiXCR and keeps one entry per CDR3 protein. The table shows 13,000 to 15,000 distinct CDR3 sequences, with 35% to 40% occurring only once. The source material was PBMCs, sampled before or after stereotactic body radiation therapy (not recorded which). The receptors come from a donor aged 50 or older with non-small cell lung cancer.

This clonotype was seen at least ten times. This rearrangement joins TRBV5-6 to TRBJ1-2, with 9 bases identical to TRBD1. There are 15 residues in the CDR3. J gave up 5 bases and V 0 bases, and 5 bases lay outside the gene matches. Per the germline V gene, CDR1 is SGHDT and CDR2 is YYEEEE. The CDR3 DNA reads as TGTGCCAGCAGCTTGGTTGACGGGACAGGGTATGGCTACACCTTC. Amino acids: CASSLVDGTGYGYTF.

This clonotype was counted ten times or more. The DNA for the CDR3 is TGTGCCAGCAGCGAAAACAGGGGACTTAATGAAAAACTGTTTTTT. Translation gives CASSENRGLNEKLFF. The chain combines TRBV5-4 with TRBJ1-4, with TRBD1 identical over 7 bases. The germline gives CDR1 SGHNT, CDR2 YYREEE (reference sequence). The CDR3 has 15 amino acids. The V and J ends lost 4 bases and 4 bases, in that order; junction bases with no gene match: 7.

This clonotype is classed as medium-sized. The chain has TRBV25-1 and TRBJ2-1; possibly TRBD1 or TRBD2 for D (5 bases each). The CDR3 has 14 amino acids. The germline V gene has CDR1 MGHDK and CDR2 SYGVNS. The V end was cut by 1 base, the J end by 7 bases, with 11 bases between. In DNA, the CDR3 is TGTGCCAGCAGTGAATTCGGGACCCGAAATGAGCAGTTCTTC. Encoded protein: CASSEFGTRNEQFF.

The chain links TRBV18 to TRBJ2-5, with TRBD2 matching 9 bases. Germline loops: CDR1 KGHSH, CDR2 LQKENI. The CDR3 sequence is 16 residues long. Germline trimming cut 4 bases from V and 3 bases from J; bases unmatched to any gene: 9. CDR3 protein: CASSQTHGGREETQYF. The CDR3 DNA sequence: TGTGCCAGCTCACAAACCCATGGCGGGAGGGAAGAGACCCAGTACTTC. Full variable domain (missing parts from reference TRBV18 and TRBJ2-5): NAGVMQNPRHLVRRRGQEARLRCSPMKGHSHVYWYRQLPEEGLKFMVYLQKENIIDESGMPKERFSAEFPKEGPSILRIQQVVRGDSAAYFCASSQTHGGREETQYFGPGTRLLVL.

As for this clonotype: One junction end does not reproduce the germline sequence, and a read error may be involved. The chain links TRBV6-4 to TRBJ1-1, with a weak D call TRBD1 (5 bases). The CDR3 has 14 residues. CDR1 is MRHNA and CDR2 is SNTAGT in the germline V gene. The CDR3 DNA sequence: TGTGCCAGCAGTCACTCAAGTCGGGGGACTGAAGCTTTCTTT. Translating gives CASSHSSRGTEAFF.